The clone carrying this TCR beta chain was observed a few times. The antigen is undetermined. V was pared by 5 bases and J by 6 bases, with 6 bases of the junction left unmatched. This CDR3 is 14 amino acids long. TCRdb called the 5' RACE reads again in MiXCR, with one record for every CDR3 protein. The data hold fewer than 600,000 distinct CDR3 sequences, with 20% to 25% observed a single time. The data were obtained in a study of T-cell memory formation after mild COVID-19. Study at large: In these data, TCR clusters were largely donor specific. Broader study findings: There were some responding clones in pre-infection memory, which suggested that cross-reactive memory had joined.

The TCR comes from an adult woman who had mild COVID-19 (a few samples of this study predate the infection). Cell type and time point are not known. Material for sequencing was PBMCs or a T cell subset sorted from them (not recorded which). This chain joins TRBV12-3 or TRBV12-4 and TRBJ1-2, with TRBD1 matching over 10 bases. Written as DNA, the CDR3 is TGTGCCAGCAGTCCTCGGACAGGGGGGGATGGCTACACCTTC. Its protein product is CASSPRTGGDGYTF.